Below, 19 T cell receptor beta chains from the same sample are listed, as sequenced in a study of blood T cell repertoires in COVID-19. Using immunoSEQ multiplex PCR, the repertoire was profiled, and TCRdb retains in-frame clones only, with some absent. This sample carries fewer than 120,000 clones, 70% to 90% of them seen once, and the ten largest clones take 4.5% to 5%. Sequenced: peripheral blood. These receptors came from a human donor in a cohort sampled during active COVID-19.

The chain links TRBV10-3 to TRBJ2-2, with 7 bases matching TRBD1. Germline CDR1 reads ENHRY; CDR2 reads SYGVKD. Trimming took 9 bases from V and 1 from J; bases not matched to a gene: 8. The CDR3 length is 15 residues. Here the CDR3 reads CAIPRGQLNTGELFF. The CDR3 nucleotides are TGTGCCATACCCCGGGGACAGCTGAACACCGGGGAGCTGTTTTTT.

This rearrangement joins TRBV19 to TRBJ1-2, with a tentative D call TRBD1 (5 bases). The CDR3 sequence is 14 residues long. V was trimmed by 5 bases and J by 8 bases, leaving 18 bases between them. Germline assignment: CDR1 LNHDA and CDR2 SQIVND (reference sequence). CDR3 nucleotide sequence: TGTGCCAGTAGTTCGACAGTCCTAATGGGGGGCTACACCTTC. Amino acids: CASSSTVLMGGYTF.

The chain recombines TRBV12-3 or TRBV12-4 with TRBJ2-1; D remains ambiguous. V shed 4 bases and J shed 5 bases, with 3 bases lying between them. The CDR3 has 11 residues. The CDR3 reads CASSSNNEQFF. In DNA, the CDR3 is TGTGCCAGCAGTTCCAACAATGAGCAGTTCTTC.

The chain uses TRBV7-9 and TRBJ1-2, with D uncertain. Trimming pared 5 bases from V and 0 bases from J, leaving 13 bases between. From germline, CDR1 is SEHNR and CDR2 FQNEAQ (reference sequence). CDR3 length: 15 residues. The CDR3 DNA reads as TGTGCCAGCAGCCCCCCTCGGGAGACTAACTATGGCTACACCTTC. Amino acid sequence: CASSPPRETNYGYTF.

The V gene is TRBV18, the J gene TRBJ1-1; D might be TRBD1 (5 bases). The CDR3 runs 14 residues. V was trimmed by 7 bases and J by 3 bases, leaving 15 bases between them. Germline lookup yields CDR1 KGHSH and CDR2 LQKENI. CDR3 amino acids: CASLRARGDTEAFF. The CDR3 DNA sequence: TGTGCCAGCTTACGGGCCCGGGGGGACACTGAAGCTTTCTTT.

This rearrangement joins TRBV19 to TRBJ1-5, with 10 nucleotides matching TRBD1. The germline V gene encodes CDR1 LNHDA and CDR2 SQIVND (reference sequence). V dropped 4 bases and J dropped 6; count of bases not matched to a gene: 6. The CDR3 spans 15 residues. This CDR3 is CASSTTGGSSQPQHF. The CDR3 DNA reads as TGTGCCAGTAGTACGACAGGGGGCTCGAGTCAGCCCCAGCATTTT.

The J gene is TRBJ1-5, the V gene TRBV4-2; 8 bases fit TRBD1. CDR1 is LGHNA and CDR2 is YNFKEQ in the germline V gene. CDR3 size: 16 residues. V trimming: 4 bases; J trimming: 4 bases; junction bases outside the gene matches: 9. The CDR3 DNA reads as TGTGCCAGCAGCCCTAGACAGGGGACTGGGAATCAGCCCCAGCATTTT. It is translated as CASSPRQGTGNQPQHF.

The V and J genes are TRBV7-6 and TRBJ2-2; D gene ambiguous. The CDR3 contains 18 residues. Trimming removed 5 bases at V and 0 bases at J, with 19 bases between. The germline V gene has CDR1 SGHVS and CDR2 FNYEAQ. The CDR3 loop reads CASSPWSITETNTGELFF. CDR3 DNA sequence: TGTGCCAGCAGCCCGTGGAGTATAACCGAAACGAACACCGGGGAGCTGTTTTTT.

CDR3 sequence (DNA): TGTGCCACCAGTGTGGCGGGACAGACGCGCCAAGAGACCCAGTACTTC. Translated: CATSVAGQTRQETQYF. The rearrangement uses TRBV24-1 and TRBJ2-5, with D possibly TRBD1 on 7 matching bases. The germline V gene has CDR1 KGHDR and CDR2 SFDVKD. Trimming left V 5 bases short and J 1 base short, with 16 bases between. There are 16 residues in the CDR3.

J is TRBJ1-4 and V is TRBV10-3; D possibly corresponds to TRBD1 (5 bases). The length of the CDR3 is 14 residues. Germline CDR1 ENHRY, CDR2 SYGVKD. Trimming shortened V by 10 bases and J by 4 bases, and 16 bases separated the two germline ends. CDR3 DNA: TGTGCCAGCTCACCTCGCGGGGGTAATGAAAAACTGTTTTTT. Translation gives CASSPRGGNEKLFF.

This chain connects TRBV6-1 to TRBJ1-1, with D uncertain. The germline CDR1 and CDR2 sequences are MNHNS and SASEGT. This CDR3 is 15 amino acids long. The V and J ends lost 2 bases and 0 bases respectively, with 10 bases between them. The CDR3 spells CASSEFAVLNTEAFF. The CDR3 coding sequence is TGTGCCAGCAGTGAATTCGCGGTTTTGAACACTGAAGCTTTCTTT.

This clone was seen a single time. The chain uses TRBV20-1 and TRBJ2-7; D gene uncertain. Germline CDR1 and CDR2: DFQATT and SNEGSKA (reference sequence). The V and J ends lost 5 bases and 4 bases respectively, with 9 bases between them. This CDR3 comprises 11 residues. The CDR3 region has the DNA TGCAGTGCTGTCAAGAGTTACGAGCAGTACTTC. Amino acids: CSAVKSYEQYF.

The V call is TRBV2, the J call TRBJ1-1, with D tentatively TRBD1 (6 bases). The V gene lost 7 bases and the J gene lost 3 bases, with 15 bases spanning the gap. This CDR3 spans 14 amino acids. Germline V gene sequence: CDR1 SNHLY, CDR2 FYNNEI. DNA for the CDR3: TGTGCCAGCAATACACAGGGAGGGGACACTGAAGCTTTCTTT. It translates to CASNTQGGDTEAFF.

This chain connects TRBV9 to TRBJ2-1, with 8 bases identical to TRBD2. Trimming removed 2 bases from V and 3 bases from J; junction bases left unmatched: 4. CDR3 size: 15 residues. Germline-derived CDR1 and CDR2 are SGDLS and YYNGEE. The CDR3: CASSVGRGGYNEQFF. CDR3 DNA: TGTGCCAGCAGCGTCGGCCGGGGGGGCTACAATGAGCAGTTCTTC.

This clone has only one observation. The chain has TRBV2 and TRBJ2-5; 8 bases line up with TRBD2. V shed 3 bases and J 2 bases; nucleotides not matched to a gene: 5. CDR3 length equals 15 residues. Germline V gene data show CDR1 as SNHLY and CDR2 as FYNNEI. CDR3 amino acids: CASSEDGGGQETQYF. The CDR3 bases are TGTGCCAGCAGTGAGGATGGCGGGGGGCAAGAGACCCAGTACTTC.

The V gene is TRBV4-1, the J gene TRBJ2-1, with D perhaps matching TRBD2 (5 bases). This CDR3 has 16 residues. V lost 0 bases and J lost 2, with 11 bases in between. In germline, CDR1 is MGHRA, CDR2 YSYEKL. The CDR3 loop is CASSQDAAVTYNEQFF. As DNA, the CDR3 is TGCGCCAGCAGCCAAGATGCAGCGGTCACCTACAATGAGCAGTTCTTC.

The chain employs TRBV9 and TRBJ2-5; D possibly corresponds to TRBD1 (6 bases). The CDR3 is 13 amino acids. The germline gives CDR1 SGDLS, CDR2 YYNGEE. With 3 bases removed from V and 2 bases from J, the gap between germline ends came to 8 bases. CDR3 loop: CASSGQGQETQYF. The CDR3 coding sequence is TGTGCCAGCAGCGGCCAGGGGCAAGAGACCCAGTACTTC.

The genes are TRBV4-3 and TRBJ2-1; a possible D gene is TRBD2 (6 bases). Trimming cost V 1 base and J 4 bases, with 11 bases left between them. CDR3 length: 15 residues. Germline V lookup: CDR1 LGHNA, CDR2 YSLEER. The CDR3 reads CASSQGLAKYNEQFF. Written as DNA, the CDR3 is TGCGCCAGCAGCCAAGGGCTAGCGAAATACAATGAGCAGTTCTTC.

V and J are TRBV27 and TRBJ1-6; D is unclear. This CDR3 region has 16 residues. Trimming pared 2 bases from V and 3 bases from J, leaving 11 bases between. The V gene's germline CDR1 is MNHEY and CDR2 SMNVEV (reference sequence). The CDR3 coding sequence is TGTGCCAGCAGTTTAGGGTCCGACATCTATAATTCACCCCTCCACTTT. Residues: CASSLGSDIYNSPLHF.